This TCR beta chain was obtained from a study of CD8 T cells in Susac syndrome. There are 14 residues in the CDR3. The ends lost 8 bases at V and 1 base at J; junction bases unmatched: 7. The V gene's germline CDR1 is SNHLY and CDR2 FYNNEI. The study sequenced TCR beta in blood CD8+ and CD4+ T cells. Random hexamers were used to reverse transcribe about 0.45 to 1 ug of RNA. immunoSEQ multiplex PCR amplified TCR beta CDR3 across 54 Vbeta, 13 Jbeta. TCRdb re-called the immunoSEQ multiplex PCR reads through MiXCR, storing one row per CDR3 protein. This table holds around 160,000 distinct CDR3 sequences, over 85% found once.

V and J are TRBV2 and TRBJ1-2; 7 bases fit TRBD1. The sequence came from a human donor in good health. Specimen: CD4+ T cells from PBMCs. In DNA form, the CDR3 reads TGTGCCAGCTCGAGGGGGCAGAATAACTATGGCTACACCTTC. Protein product: CASSRGQNNYGYTF. The whole variable domain, filled in from reference TRBV2 and TRBJ1-2, reads EPEVTQTPSHQVTQMGQEVILRCVPISNHLYFYWYRQILGQKVEFLVSFYNNEISEKSEIFDDQFSVERPDGSNFTLKIRSTKLEDSAMYFCASSRGQNNYGYTFGSGTRLTVV.